This paragraph reports one T cell receptor beta chain. Its antigen is still unknown. This record belongs to a study of T cell responses to AZD1222 COVID-19 vaccine. Whole-study findings and limits: The donors showed a predominance of white British ancestry and of females, with possible underestimation of clonal diversity. In all cases, repertoires were sampled only after the peak T cell response.

Looked up from germline, CDR1 is ENHRY and CDR2 is SYGVKD. The CDR3 totals 14 residues. Trimming left V 4 bases short and J 6 bases short, with 12 bases between. Only in-frame clones appear in the TCRdb table, and some are missing; sequencing was by immunoSEQ multiplex PCR. This repertoire shows over 150,000 clones, roughly nine tenths found once; its top ten account for 5% to 6%. The sample was peripheral blood, taken on day 0 of MenACWY control vaccination. This clonotype was obtained from an adult in good health. The chain links TRBV10-3 to TRBJ1-4; no reliable D call. The CDR3 sequence: CAISARLQDEKLFF. The CDR3 DNA follows: TGTGCCATCAGTGCCCGATTGCAGGATGAAAAACTGTTTTTT.